The 30 T cell receptor beta chains below all came from one sample that was sequenced in a study of Graves' ophthalmopathy and Graves' hyperthyroidism. Amplification from RNA transcripts yielded the TCR beta CDR3 regions. Following a first-round RT-PCR that used HTBI primers, a second-round multiplex PCR was carried out. TCRdb independently ran MiXCR on the multiplex PCR reads; one entry per CDR3 protein. The profile shows about 390,000 distinct CDR3 sequences, 15% to 17% of them singletons. The sample comprised peripheral blood. The receptor set was obtained from a woman aged 18 to 35 with stable Graves' hyperthyroidism.

This clonotype showed up many times. The V gene is TRBV6-1, the J gene TRBJ2-5; 7 bases line up with TRBD2. The germline V gene has CDR1 MNHNS and CDR2 SASEGT. J gave up 5 bases and V 6 bases, and 9 bases lay outside the gene matches. This CDR3 is built from 14 residues. The CDR3 DNA sequence: TGTGCCAGCAGGGTACGGAGCGGGGAGGAGACCCAGTACTTC. This gives the protein CASRVRSGEETQYF.

This clonotype was counted a few times. The chain joins TRBV9 to TRBJ2-7; D is unresolved. Germline-derived CDR1 and CDR2 are SGDLS and YYNGEE. This CDR3 is 13 amino acids long. Trimming shortened V by 1 base and J by 7 bases, and 12 bases separated the two germline ends. The CDR3 here is CASSVTDNWEQYF. CDR3 nucleotides: TGTGCCAGCAGCGTAACGGATAATTGGGAGCAGTACTTC. The variable domain in full, with the rest retrieved from reference TRBV9 and TRBJ2-7, is DSGVTQTPKHLITATGQRVTLRCSPRSGDLSVYWYQQSLDQGLQFLIQYYNGEERAKGNILERFSAQQFPDLHSELNLSSLELGDSALYFCASSVTDNWEQYFGPGTRLTVT.

This clonotype came up many times. The rearrangement links TRBV12-3 or TRBV12-4 to TRBJ1-2, with D tentatively TRBD1 (5 bases). The V and J ends lost 2 bases and 3 bases respectively, with 10 bases between them. The CDR3 covers 14 residues. CDR3 DNA sequence: TGTGCCAGCAGTTTACGGCAGGGATACTATGGCTACACCTTC. The encoded protein is CASSLRQGYYGYTF.

In this sample, this clonotype turned up many times. V gene TRBV20-1 combines with J gene TRBJ1-5; possibly TRBD1 for D (5 bases). CDR3 size: 15 residues. V lost 3 bases to trimming and J lost 1 base, with 13 bases between them. Germline V CDR1 and CDR2: DFQATT, SNEGSKA (reference sequence). Written as DNA, the CDR3 is TGCAGTGCTAGTATCGGGGGACGGAGCAATCAGCCCCAGCATTTT. Its translation is CSASIGGRSNQPQHF.

This clonotype was recorded at least ten times. V usage is TRBV12-3 or TRBV12-4 and J usage is TRBJ2-5; 7 positions agree with TRBD2. This CDR3 spans 14 amino acids. Trimming cost V 0 bases and J 7 bases; bases outside gene matches: 5. The CDR3 reads CASSLAVGRGTQYF. The CDR3 DNA sequence: TGTGCCAGCAGTTTAGCCGTGGGGAGGGGGACCCAGTACTTC.

In its sample, this clonotype was seen a few times. One end of the junction varies from germline; a read error may be responsible. The chain carries TRBV29-1 and TRBJ2-4; a weak D match, TRBD1 (6 bases). CDR1 is SQVTM and CDR2 is ANQGSEA in the germline V gene. The CDR3 extends over 11 amino acids. The DNA for the CDR3 is TGCAGCGTTAGTGTAGGGGACATTAAGTACTTC. This gives the protein CSVSVGDIKYF.

This clonotype was found a few times. The rearrangement links TRBV5-1 to TRBJ2-7; TRBD1 matches at 10 bases. With V trimmed by 4 bases and J by 1 base, 8 bases remained unmatched. Per the germline V gene, CDR1 is SGHRS and CDR2 is YFSETQ. CDR3 length equals 16 residues. The CDR3 nucleotides are TGCGCCAGCAGCATAACCGGGACAGGGGCATCCTACGAGCAGTACTTC. This codes for CASSITGTGASYEQYF.

Points on this clonotype: With a much larger clone just one base away, this may be a read error. V usage is TRBV11-3 and J usage is TRBJ1-1; D is unclear. Germline CDR1 reads SGHNT; CDR2 reads YENEEA. The CDR3 extends over 13 amino acids. The V and J ends lost 4 bases and 4 bases respectively, with 10 bases between them. CDR3 residues: CASSSRRITEAFF. The CDR3 DNA reads as TGTGCCAGCAGCTCCCGCCGGATCACTGAAGCTTTCTTT.

This clonotype showed up many times. The CDR3 bases are TGTGCCAGCAGTGAACCAGGAACTGGAAACACCATATATTTT. This translates into CASSEPGTGNTIYF. J is TRBJ1-3 and V is TRBV2; D ambiguous. The CDR3 is 14 amino acids. The germline V gene encodes CDR1 SNHLY and CDR2 FYNNEI. V lost 2 bases and J lost 2, with 7 bases in between. The full variable domain, its missing parts supplied by reference TRBV2 and TRBJ1-3, is EPEVTQTPSHQVTQMGQEVILRCVPISNHLYFYWYRQILGQKVEFLVSFYNNEISEKSEIFDDQFSVERPDGSNFTLKIRSTKLEDSAMYFCASSEPGTGNTIYFGEGSWLTVV.

In this sample, this clonotype turned up many times. V is TRBV2 and J is TRBJ1-5; D gene ambiguous. The V end lost 6 bases, the J end lost 6 bases, and 15 bases lay between the germline ends. Germline-derived CDR1 and CDR2 are SNHLY and FYNNEI. CDR3 length equals 14 residues. This CDR3 is CASSVEGTSQPQHF. The CDR3 region has the DNA TGTGCCAGCAGCGTTGAGGGTACGAGTCAGCCCCAGCATTTT.

This chain uses TRBV4-1 with TRBJ1-5; D not resolved. This CDR3 has 15 amino acids. V was cut by 4 bases and J by 3 bases, with 13 bases left in between. The germline CDR1 and CDR2 sequences are MGHRA and YSYEKL. As DNA, the CDR3 is TGCGCCAGCAGCCGTTCGTCAGGAGTCAATCAGCCCCAGCATTTT. As protein: CASSRSSGVNQPQHF.

This clonotype has just a few counts. This rearrangement joins TRBV6-1 to TRBJ2-5; TRBD1 is a possible D gene (5 bases). The V and J ends lost 7 bases and 3 bases respectively, with 12 bases between them. This CDR3 contains 13 residues. The germline V gene encodes CDR1 MNHNS and CDR2 SASEGT. DNA of the CDR3: TGTGCCAGCATGCAGGGCGGTAAAGAGACCCAGTACTTC. Its translation: CASMQGGKETQYF.

The rearrangement uses TRBV7-2 and TRBJ2-7; 9 positions match TRBD2. CDR3 length: 15 residues. In germline, CDR1 is SGHTA, CDR2 FQGNSA. V lost 2 bases, J lost 2 bases, and 4 bases stayed unmatched. The CDR3 nucleotides are TGTGCCAGCAGCTTAACCCGGACTAGCGCCTACGAGCAGTACTTC. Translating gives CASSLTRTSAYEQYF.

This chain links TRBV7-2 with TRBJ2-7; 10 bases line up with TRBD2. The ends lost 6 bases at V and 2 bases at J; junction bases unmatched: 7. Per the germline V gene, CDR1 is SGHTA and CDR2 is FQGNSA. The CDR3 totals 15 residues. CDR3 in amino acids: CASRAGLAQPYEQYF. The CDR3 DNA sequence: TGTGCCAGCAGGGCGGGACTAGCGCAACCCTACGAGCAGTACTTC. Using reference TRBV7-2 and TRBJ2-7 for the parts outside the CDR3, the full variable domain is GAGVSQSPSNKVTEKGKDVELRCDPISGHTALYWYRQSLGQGLEFLIYFQGNSAPDKSGLPSDRFSAERTGGSVSTLTIQRTQQEDSAVYLCASRAGLAQPYEQYFGPGTRLTVT.

This clonotype occurred many times. This sequence joins TRBV2 and TRBJ1-2; D ambiguous. CDR3 length equals 13 residues. V shed 4 bases and J shed 4 bases, with 10 bases lying between them. CDR1 SNHLY and CDR2 FYNNEI come from the germline V gene. CDR3 region: CASSARSRYGYTF. The DNA for the CDR3 is TGTGCCAGCAGTGCTCGGTCCCGCTATGGCTACACCTTC.

This clonotype showed up many times. The chain couples TRBV10-2 to TRBJ1-1; the D is unclear. Germline CDR1 and CDR2: WSHSY and SAAADI. Trimming pared 2 bases from V and 5 bases from J, leaving 12 bases between. This CDR3 is 14 amino acids long. In DNA, the CDR3 is TGCGCCAGCAGTGAGCCCGGGCAGACGACTGAAGCTTTCTTT. It codes for CASSEPGQTTEAFF.

This clonotype has at least ten counts. The V call is TRBV2, the J call TRBJ2-5; D gene unclear. V lost 8 bases and J 4 bases, leaving 17 bases between the germline ends. The CDR3 extends over 14 amino acids. CDR1 SNHLY and CDR2 FYNNEI come from the germline V gene. The CDR3 sequence is CASETSLGGETQYF. The CDR3 region has the DNA TGTGCCAGCGAGACCAGCCTTGGCGGAGAGACCCAGTACTTC.

The table lists this clonotype with a count of one. The chain has TRBV12-3 or TRBV12-4 and TRBJ1-3; D is ambiguous. The V end was cut by 3 bases, the J end by 0 bases, with 12 bases between. The CDR3 has 16 amino acids. The CDR3, as DNA: TGTGCCAGCAGTTTTAGCGTCAGTGGCTCTGGAAACACCATATATTTT. Translation gives CASSFSVSGSGNTIYF.

This clonotype has at least ten counts. The rearrangement links TRBV6-1 to TRBJ1-2; D call uncertain. Germline V CDR1 and CDR2: MNHNS, SASEGT. Trimming took 8 bases from V and 7 from J, leaving 14 bases between them. This CDR3 region has 12 residues. CDR3 DNA sequence: TGTGCCAGCCGAGCAACCTACTCTGGCTACACCTTC. The encoded protein is CASRATYSGYTF.

A few counts support this clonotype. The V call is TRBV5-1, the J call TRBJ1-2, with TRBD1 matching over 7 bases. Germline V gives CDR1 SGHRS, CDR2 YFSETQ. The V gene end was trimmed by 0 bases and the J gene end by 7 bases; junction bases not matched to a gene: 9. The length of the CDR3 is 15 residues. The CDR3 loop is CASSLAPGQFAGYTF. CDR3 in DNA: TGCGCCAGCAGCTTGGCCCCGGGACAGTTCGCTGGCTACACCTTC.

This clonotype was observed a handful of times. This rearrangement joins TRBV5-1 to TRBJ1-1; 8 bases match TRBD1. This CDR3 has 14 residues. V shed 4 bases and J 4 bases; nucleotides not matched to a gene: 6. Germline V gene lookup returns CDR1 SGHRS and CDR2 YFSETQ. The CDR3 bases are TGCGCCAGCAGCCCTGGTGGACAGGGCACTGAAGCTTTCTTT. It yields the protein CASSPGGQGTEAFF.

This clonotype was recorded at least ten times. The CDR3, as DNA: TGCAGTGCTAGAGACCGACAGGGAGGAAATTCACCCCTCCACTTT. It specifies CSARDRQGGNSPLHF. The chain carries TRBV20-1 and TRBJ1-6; 7 positions agree with TRBD1. Germline V gene sequence: CDR1 DFQATT, CDR2 SNEGSKA (reference sequence). J was trimmed by 7 bases and V by 0 bases; bases with no gene match: 6. This CDR3 has 15 amino acids.

This clonotype has a handful of counts. The chain carries TRBV20-1 and TRBJ1-1; D remains ambiguous. The CDR3 sequence is 16 residues long. With 4 bases removed from V and 0 bases from J, the gap between germline ends came to 18 bases. In germline, CDR1 is DFQATT, CDR2 SNEGSKA (reference sequence). Here the CDR3 DNA reads TGCAGTGCTAAGAACCCCGATCTAGGGATGAACACTGAAGCTTTCTTT. Its protein is CSAKNPDLGMNTEAFF.

The chain is built from TRBV19 and TRBJ1-1; D not resolved. The V end was cut by 3 bases, the J end by 13 bases, with 30 bases between. Looked up from germline, CDR1 is LNHDA and CDR2 is SQIVND (reference sequence). The CDR3 length is 17 residues. DNA of the CDR3: TGTGCCAGTAGTATTTCCCGGTTCGGGTTGGCCGGGGATTTCGGTTTCTTT. Translation gives CASSISRFGLAGDFGFF.

Many counts were recorded for this clonotype. This chain uses TRBV10-3 with TRBJ2-7; tentatively, D is TRBD2 (5 bases). Germline-derived CDR1 and CDR2 are ENHRY and SYGVKD. The CDR3 extends over 13 amino acids. Trimming took 7 bases from V and 6 from J, leaving 16 bases between them. For the CDR3, the DNA is TGTGCCATCACCACCCCCGGGATCAGCGAGCAGTACTTC. This gives the protein CAITTPGISEQYF.

This clonotype showed up many times. This chain connects TRBV6-2 or TRBV6-3 to TRBJ1-2; TRBD1 agrees at 8 bases. Germline trimming cut 2 bases from V and 4 bases from J; bases unmatched to any gene: 9. Germline-derived CDR1 and CDR2 are MNHEY and SVGEGT. This CDR3 contains 16 residues. The CDR3 loop reads CASSYPGQGHSYGYTF. The CDR3 DNA reads as TGTGCCAGCAGTTACCCCGGACAGGGACATAGCTATGGCTACACCTTC.

The rearrangement uses TRBV12-3 or TRBV12-4 and TRBJ2-7; a weak D match, TRBD1 (6 bases). Between the trimmed V and J ends, which lost 5 bases and 2 bases, there was a span of 13 bases. This CDR3 is built from 14 residues. The CDR3 DNA reads as TGTGCCAGCAGTCCCCGACAGGCCCCCTACGAGCAGTACTTC. Its protein product is CASSPRQAPYEQYF.

In this sample, this clonotype turned up many times. The V call is TRBV15, the J call TRBJ1-2; D gene uncertain. The V end lost 1 base, the J end lost 5 bases, and 5 bases lay between the germline ends. This CDR3 contains 12 residues. From germline, CDR1 is LNHNV and CDR2 YYDKDF (reference sequence). The CDR3 nucleotides are TGTGCCACCAGCAGAGTAGGTTATGGCTACACCTTC. Translation: CATSRVGYGYTF.

This clonotype was detected ten times or more. This chain uses TRBV2 with TRBJ2-5; D remains ambiguous. The germline V gene encodes CDR1 SNHLY and CDR2 FYNNEI. Trimming cost V 0 bases and J 5 bases, with 13 bases left between them. CDR3 size: 15 residues. In DNA form, the CDR3 reads TGTGCCAGCAGTGAAGCGCGACCAGCCCGGGAGACCCAGTACTTC. Translating gives CASSEARPARETQYF.

This clonotype came up a few times. The CDR3 carries no conserved terminal phenylalanine or tryptophan, so it likely arises from a read error. The chain employs TRBV11-1 and TRBJ2-7, with D unclear. Trimming removed 2 bases at V and 4 bases at J, with 9 bases between. The CDR3 extends over 13 amino acids. Per the germline V gene, CDR1 is SGHAT and CDR2 is FQDESV (reference sequence). CDR3 DNA: TGTGCCAGCAGCTTAAATAGCCTATACGAGCAGTACCTC. Translation gives CASSLNSLYEQYL.